These T cell receptor beta chains were read from a single sample in a study of cytomegalovirus exposure and HLA in healthy donors. Method: immunoSEQ multiplex PCR; TCRdb's copy keeps in-frame clones and lacks some. The sample yields roughly 250,000 clones, nearly 90% seen once. The specimen sequenced was PBMCs. Receptor source: a woman younger than 30 in good health and CMV-seronegative. Both conserved end residues are part of each CDR3. Each record gives: V gene, J gene, clone size, D gene, CDR3 DNA, CDR3 protein. The D gene is left open where the match is weak. Rows may omit the clone size; those that give it use once, few, many or a size class.

>TRBV28|TRBJ1-6|.|TRBD1
TGTGCCAGCAGTTTACCTGCGCAGGGGGCATCCTATAATTCACCCCTCCACTTT
CASSLPAQGASYNSPLHF
>TRBV27|TRBJ1-5|.|TRBD1
TGTGCCAGCAGTTTGTTAGGACAGGGGCACAATCAGCCCCAGCATTTT
CASSLLGQGHNQPQHF
>TRBV2|TRBJ1-1|once|.
TGTGCCAGCAGTGGGGGCCGCGAGACAGACCCTTCGCCGCTTCGATATATTGGAGCTTTCTTT
CASSGGRETDPSPLRYIGAFF
>TRBV5-1|TRBJ2-1|.|TRBD1
TGCGCCAGCAGCTTGCGGGACAGGAGAAACAATGAGCAGTTCTTC
CASSLRDRRNNEQFF
>TRBV25-1|TRBJ1-1|.|.
TGTGCCAGTCAGTGGTCCACGAACACTGAAGCTTTCTTT
CASQWSTNTEAFF
>TRBV5-4|TRBJ1-4|.|TRBD1
TGTGCCAGCAGCTTGCAGACAGGGCGAAATGAAAAACTGTTTTTT
CASSLQTGRNEKLFF
>TRBV28|TRBJ1-2|.|.
TGTGCCAGCAGATCAATTCCTAACTATGGCTACACCTTC
CASRSIPNYGYTF
>TRBV5-1|TRBJ2-5|.|TRBD2
TGCGCCAGCAGCTTGGATTCGGCGGGGCGGGGGGAGACCCAGTACTTC
CASSLDSAGRGETQYF
>TRBV11-3|TRBJ1-1|.|TRBD1
TGTGCCAGCAGCCACGGGACAGGGAGGGGGGACACTGAAGCTTTCTTT
CASSHGTGRGDTEAFF
>TRBV11-1|TRBJ2-7|.|TRBD1
TGTGCCAGCAGCCTGACAGGGGTGTACGAGCAGTACTTC
CASSLTGVYEQYF
>TRBV4-1|TRBJ2-3|.|.
TGCGCCAGCAGCCATTACGGGGGCACAGATACGCAGTATTTT
CASSHYGGTDTQYF
>TRBV27|TRBJ2-1|once|TRBD2
TGTGCCAGCAGTAGCCCTTCTAGCGGGGGAACCGGGGATGAGCAGTTCTTC
CASSSPSSGGTGDEQFF
>TRBV29-1|TRBJ2-3|few|.
TGCAGCGTGGAATCACAAGGGGTGGGGACAGATACGCAGTATTTT
CSVESQGVGTDTQYF
>TRBV4-1|TRBJ2-1|.|TRBD2
TGCGCCAGCAGCCAAGATCCCCCGGAGGGTTTAGCGGGGGGGAACAATGAGCAGTTCTTC
CASSQDPPEGLAGGNNEQFF
>TRBV18|TRBJ1-1|.|.
TGTGCCAGCTCACCTTCAGGGGACACTGAAGCTTTCTTT
CASSPSGDTEAFF
>TRBV28|TRBJ1-2|.|.
TGTGCCAGCGGGGGGACTTCTCTCCAGGATGGCTACACCTTC
CASGGTSLQDGYTF
>TRBV5-5|TRBJ2-5|.|.
TGTGCCAGCAGCTTGAGTCAGGCATTCCGGGAGACCCAGTACTTC
CASSLSQAFRETQYF
>TRBV7-8|TRBJ1-2|.|.
TGTGCCAGCAGCCCCGGTCCCAACTATGGCTACACCTTC
CASSPGPNYGYTF
>TRBV19|TRBJ1-5|few|.
TGTGCCAGTAGTATGGGCAGTAATCAGCCCCAGCATTTT
CASSMGSNQPQHF
>TRBV18|TRBJ1-5|.|.
TGTGCCAGCTCACCAAGGGGCGGGGAGCCCCAGCATTTT
CASSPRGGEPQHF
>TRBV7-9|TRBJ1-4|.|.
TGTGCCAGCAGCGCCCGGGTGGCTGCTGAAAAACTGTTTTTT
CASSARVAAEKLFF
>TRBV30|TRBJ2-2|.|.
TGTGCCTGGAGTGGAGACTTGAACACCGGGGAGCTGTTTTTT
CAWSGDLNTGELFF
>TRBV5-1|TRBJ2-7|.|TRBD1
TGCGCCAGCAGCTCCTGGACAGGGGGAAACTACGAGCAGTACTTC
CASSSWTGGNYEQYF
>TRBV5-1|TRBJ2-5|once|TRBD1
TGCGCCAGCAGCCGTCCCGGGACAGGGATTGGGGAGACCCAGTACTTC
CASSRPGTGIGETQYF
>TRBV6-1|TRBJ2-1|.|TRBD2
TGTGCCAGCAGGTTCTTAGCGGGTGCCTACAATGAGCAGTTCTTC
CASRFLAGAYNEQFF
>TRBV9|TRBJ1-6|.|.
TGTGCCAGCAGGGGCCCCTATAATTCACCCCTCCACTTT
CASRGPYNSPLHF
>TRBV4-1|TRBJ2-7|.|.
TGCGCCAGCAGCCAAGCGGGGGGCATGACCTACGAGCAGTACTTC
CASSQAGGMTYEQYF
>TRBV6-5|TRBJ2-3|.|.
TGTGCCAGCAGTTATTTAGGGGCCCTCGCAGATACGCAGTATTTT
CASSYLGALADTQYF
>TRBV28|TRBJ1-2|few|.
TGTGCCAGCAGTTTGTCCGGGGGCTACACCTTC
CASSLSGGYTF
>TRBV10-3|TRBJ1-1|.|.
TGTGCCATCAGTGTACAGATGAACACTGAAGCTTTCTTT
CAISVQMNTEAFF
>TRBV19|TRBJ1-5|.|TRBD1
TGTGCCAGTAGGGGACAGGGGCCTAATAGCAATCAGCCCCAGCATTTT
CASRGQGPNSNQPQHF
>TRBV7-2|TRBJ2-7|.|TRBD2
TGTGCCAGCAGCTTAACCCGGGGGGCCTACGAGCAGTACTTC
CASSLTRGAYEQYF
>TRBV18|TRBJ1-2|.|TRBD1
TGTGCCAGCTCACCACCGTTGACAGGGAACTATGGCTACACCTTC
CASSPPLTGNYGYTF
>TRBV10-3|TRBJ2-2|.|.
TGTGCCATCAGGTCGGGCAGGGAGAACACCGGGGAGCTGTTTTTT
CAIRSGRENTGELFF
>TRBV7-2|TRBJ2-1|.|TRBD1
TGTGCCAGCAGCTTCCGGGACAGGGTTGATGAGCAGTTCTTC
CASSFRDRVDEQFF